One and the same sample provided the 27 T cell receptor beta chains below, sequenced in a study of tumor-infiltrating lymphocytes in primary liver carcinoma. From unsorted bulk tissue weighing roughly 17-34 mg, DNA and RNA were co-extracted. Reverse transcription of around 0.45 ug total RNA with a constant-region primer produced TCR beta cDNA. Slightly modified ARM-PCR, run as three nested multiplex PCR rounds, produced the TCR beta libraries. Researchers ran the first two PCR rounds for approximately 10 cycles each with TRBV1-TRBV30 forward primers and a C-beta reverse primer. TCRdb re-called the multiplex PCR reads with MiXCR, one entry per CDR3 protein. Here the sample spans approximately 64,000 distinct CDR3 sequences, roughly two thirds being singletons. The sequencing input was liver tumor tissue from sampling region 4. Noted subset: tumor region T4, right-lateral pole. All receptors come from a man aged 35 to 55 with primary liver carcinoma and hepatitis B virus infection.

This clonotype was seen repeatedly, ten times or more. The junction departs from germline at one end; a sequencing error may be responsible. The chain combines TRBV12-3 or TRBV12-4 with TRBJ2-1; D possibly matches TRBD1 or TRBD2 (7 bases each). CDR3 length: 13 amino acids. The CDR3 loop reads CASSQGGRDEQLF. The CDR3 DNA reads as TGTGCCAGCAGCCAGGGGGGGAGGGATGAGCAGTTATTC.

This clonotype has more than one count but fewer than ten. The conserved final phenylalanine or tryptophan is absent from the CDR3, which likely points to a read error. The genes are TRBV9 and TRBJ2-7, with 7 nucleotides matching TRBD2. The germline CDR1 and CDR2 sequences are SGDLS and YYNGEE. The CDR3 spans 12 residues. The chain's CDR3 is CASGGGRNEQYL. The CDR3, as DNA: TGTGCTAGTGGGGGGGGTAGGAACGAGCAGTACTTA.

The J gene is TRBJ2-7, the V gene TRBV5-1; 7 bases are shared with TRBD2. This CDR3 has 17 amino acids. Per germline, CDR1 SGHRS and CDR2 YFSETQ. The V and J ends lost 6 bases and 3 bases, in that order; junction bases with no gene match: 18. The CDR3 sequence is CASNFDMDSGGGYEQYF. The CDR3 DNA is TGCGCCAGCAACTTTGACATGGACTCGGGGGGAGGCTACGAGCAGTACTTC.

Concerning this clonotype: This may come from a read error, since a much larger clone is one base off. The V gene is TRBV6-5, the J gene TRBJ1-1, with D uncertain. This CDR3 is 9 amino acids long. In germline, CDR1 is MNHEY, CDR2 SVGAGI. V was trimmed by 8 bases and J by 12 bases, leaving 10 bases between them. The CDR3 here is CASVPGTFF. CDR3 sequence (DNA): TGTGCCAGCGTCCCGGGCACTTTCTTT.

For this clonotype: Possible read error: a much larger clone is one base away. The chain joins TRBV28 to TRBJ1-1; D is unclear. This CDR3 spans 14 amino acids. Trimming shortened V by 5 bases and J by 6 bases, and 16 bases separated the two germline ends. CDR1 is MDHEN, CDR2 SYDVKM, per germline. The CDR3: CASSERGEKAEAFF. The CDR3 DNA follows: TGTGCCAGCAGTGAGCGGGGAGAAAAAGCTGAAGCTTTCTTT.

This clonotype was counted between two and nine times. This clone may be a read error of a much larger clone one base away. CDR3 amino acids: CASSLARANTGAFF. The CDR3 nucleotides read TGTGCCAGCAGCTTGGCCAGGGCGAACACTGGAGCTTTCTTT. The chain recombines TRBV5-4 with TRBJ1-1; weak D call: TRBD1 (5 bases). CDR1 is SGHNT and CDR2 is YYREEE in the germline V gene (reference sequence). This CDR3 is built from 14 residues.

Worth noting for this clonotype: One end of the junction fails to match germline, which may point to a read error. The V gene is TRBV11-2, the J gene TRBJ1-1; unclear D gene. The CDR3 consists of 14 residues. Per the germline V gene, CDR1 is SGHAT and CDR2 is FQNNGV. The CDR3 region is CASSLARVNNEASF. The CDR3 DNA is TGTGCCAGCAGCTTAGCTCGGGTGAATAATGAAGCTTCCTTT.

DNA for the CDR3: TGCAGCGCCTCCGCCGGGACAGACTACGAGCAGTACTTC. It is translated as CSASAGTDYEQYF. The J gene is TRBJ2-7, the V gene TRBV29-1; 7 positions match TRBD1. Trimming cost V 7 bases and J 3 bases; bases outside gene matches: 9. Germline CDR1 is SQVTM and CDR2 is ANQGSEA. The CDR3 runs 13 residues.

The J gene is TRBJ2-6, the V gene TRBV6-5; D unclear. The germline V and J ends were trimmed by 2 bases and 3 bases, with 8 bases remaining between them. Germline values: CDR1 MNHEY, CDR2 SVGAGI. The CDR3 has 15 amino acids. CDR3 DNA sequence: TGTGCCAGCAGTTACGAGTGGGTTGGGGCCAACGTCCTGACTTTC. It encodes CASSYEWVGANVLTF.

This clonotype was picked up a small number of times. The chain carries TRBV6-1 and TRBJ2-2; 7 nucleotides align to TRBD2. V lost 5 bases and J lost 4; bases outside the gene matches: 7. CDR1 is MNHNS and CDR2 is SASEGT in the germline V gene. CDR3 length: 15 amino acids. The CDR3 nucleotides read TGTGCCAGCAGTCTAAGGGAGGGTGCCACCGGGGAGCTGTTTTTT. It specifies CASSLREGATGELFF.

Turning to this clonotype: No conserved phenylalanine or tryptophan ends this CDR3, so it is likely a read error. For the CDR3, the DNA is TGTGCCGGCAGGTCCCAAGGGGGACAGGGCAATCAGCCCCAGCATGTT. It is translated as CAGRSQGGQGNQPQHV. The genes are TRBV12-3 or TRBV12-4 and TRBJ1-5, with TRBD1 matching 8 bases. The CDR3 runs 16 residues.

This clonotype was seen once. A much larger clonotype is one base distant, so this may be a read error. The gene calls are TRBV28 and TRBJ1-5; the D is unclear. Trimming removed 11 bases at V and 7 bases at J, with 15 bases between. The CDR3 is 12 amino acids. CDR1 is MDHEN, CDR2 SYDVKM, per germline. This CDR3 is CACLNYGQPQHF. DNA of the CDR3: TGTGCCTGTCTAAACTACGGCCAGCCCCAGCATTTT.

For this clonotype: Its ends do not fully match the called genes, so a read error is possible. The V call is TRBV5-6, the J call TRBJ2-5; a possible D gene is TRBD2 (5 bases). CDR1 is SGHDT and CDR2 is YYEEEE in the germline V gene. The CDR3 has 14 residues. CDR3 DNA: TGTGCTAGCAACTTGGAGGCTAGCCAAGAGACCCAGTACTTC. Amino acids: CASNLEASQETQYF.

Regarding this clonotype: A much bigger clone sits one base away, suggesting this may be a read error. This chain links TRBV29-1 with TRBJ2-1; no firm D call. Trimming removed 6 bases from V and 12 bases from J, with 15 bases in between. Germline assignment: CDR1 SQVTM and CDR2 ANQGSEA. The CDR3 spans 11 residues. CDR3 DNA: TGCAGCGTGAGATACGTAAAGATGCAGTTCTTC. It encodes CSVRYVKMQFF.

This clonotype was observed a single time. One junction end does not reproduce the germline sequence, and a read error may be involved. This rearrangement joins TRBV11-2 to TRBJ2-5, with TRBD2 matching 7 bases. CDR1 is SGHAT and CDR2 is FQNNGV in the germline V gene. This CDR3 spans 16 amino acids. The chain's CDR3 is CTSSKTPDGGQETQYF. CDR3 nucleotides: TGTACCAGCAGCAAAACTCCTGACGGGGGGCAAGAGACCCAGTACTTC.

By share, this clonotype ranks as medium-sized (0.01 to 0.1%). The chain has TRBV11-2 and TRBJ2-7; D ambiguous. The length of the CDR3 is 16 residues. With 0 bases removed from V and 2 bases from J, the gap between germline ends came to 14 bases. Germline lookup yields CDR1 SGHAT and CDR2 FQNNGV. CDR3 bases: TGTGCCAGCAGCTTAGAGATGGCACCAAAACCCTACGAGCAGTACTTC. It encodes CASSLEMAPKPYEQYF. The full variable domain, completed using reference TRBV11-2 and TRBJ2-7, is EAGVAQSPRYKIIEKRQSVAFWCNPISGHATLYWYQQILGQGPKLLIQFQNNGVVDDSQLPKDRFSAERLKGVDSTLKIQPAKLEDSAVYLCASSLEMAPKPYEQYFGPGTRLTVT.

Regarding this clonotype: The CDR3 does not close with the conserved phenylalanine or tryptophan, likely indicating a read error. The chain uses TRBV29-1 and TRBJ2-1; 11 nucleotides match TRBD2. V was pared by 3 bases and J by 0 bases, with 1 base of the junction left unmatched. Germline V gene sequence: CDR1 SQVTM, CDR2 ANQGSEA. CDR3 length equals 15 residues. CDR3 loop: CSVDTSGSSYNEQFS. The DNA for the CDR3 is TGCAGCGTTGACACTAGCGGGAGCTCCTACAATGAGCAGTTCTCC.

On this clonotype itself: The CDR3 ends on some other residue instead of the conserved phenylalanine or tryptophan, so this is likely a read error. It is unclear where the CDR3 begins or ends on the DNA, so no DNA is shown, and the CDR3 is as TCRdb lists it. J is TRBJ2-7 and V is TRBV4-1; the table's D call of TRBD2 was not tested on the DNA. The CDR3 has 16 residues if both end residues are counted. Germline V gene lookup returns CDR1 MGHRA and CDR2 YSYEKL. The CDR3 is CASSQSLVESLYEQCL.

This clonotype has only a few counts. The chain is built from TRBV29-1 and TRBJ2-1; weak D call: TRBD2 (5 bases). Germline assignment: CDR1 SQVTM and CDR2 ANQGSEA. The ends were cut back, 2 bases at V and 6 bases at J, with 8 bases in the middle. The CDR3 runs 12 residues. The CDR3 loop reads CSVEHEGNEQFF. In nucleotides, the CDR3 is TGCAGCGTTGAACATGAGGGCAATGAGCAGTTCTTC.

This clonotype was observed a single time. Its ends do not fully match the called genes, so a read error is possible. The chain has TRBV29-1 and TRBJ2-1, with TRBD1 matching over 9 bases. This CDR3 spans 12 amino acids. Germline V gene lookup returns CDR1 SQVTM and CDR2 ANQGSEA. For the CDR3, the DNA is TGCAGCGTTAGACAGGGGGGAAATGAGCGGTCCTTC. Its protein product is CSVRQGGNERSF.

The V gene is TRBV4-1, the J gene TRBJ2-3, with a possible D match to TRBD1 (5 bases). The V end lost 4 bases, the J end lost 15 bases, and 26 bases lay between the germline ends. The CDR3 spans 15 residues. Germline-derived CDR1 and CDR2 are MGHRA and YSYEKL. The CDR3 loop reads CASSLLGAADDMQYF. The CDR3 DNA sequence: TGCGCCAGCAGCCTCCTTGGGGCTGCCGATGATATGCAATATTTT.

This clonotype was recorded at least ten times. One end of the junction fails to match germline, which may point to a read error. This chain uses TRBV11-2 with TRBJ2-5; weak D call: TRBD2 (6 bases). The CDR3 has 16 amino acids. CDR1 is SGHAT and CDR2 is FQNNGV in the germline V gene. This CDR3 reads CVSSPIGLTFQETQYF. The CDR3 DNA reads TGTGTCAGCAGCCCTATTGGACTAACCTTCCAAGAGACCCAGTACTTC.

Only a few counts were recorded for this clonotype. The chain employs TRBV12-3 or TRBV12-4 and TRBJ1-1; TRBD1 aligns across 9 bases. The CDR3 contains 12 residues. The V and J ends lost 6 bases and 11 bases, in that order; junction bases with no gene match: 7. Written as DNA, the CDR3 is TGTGCCAGCAGCAGGGACAGGGAAGCGGCTTTCTTT. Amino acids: CASSRDREAAFF.

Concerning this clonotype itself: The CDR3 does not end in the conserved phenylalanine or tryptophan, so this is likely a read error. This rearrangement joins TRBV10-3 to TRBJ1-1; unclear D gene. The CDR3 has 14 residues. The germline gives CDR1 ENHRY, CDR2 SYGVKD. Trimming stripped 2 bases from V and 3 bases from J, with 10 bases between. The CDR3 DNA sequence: TGTGCCATCAGTGAGCCAAAGAAGCACACTGAAGCTTTCTCT. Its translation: CAISEPKKHTEAFS.

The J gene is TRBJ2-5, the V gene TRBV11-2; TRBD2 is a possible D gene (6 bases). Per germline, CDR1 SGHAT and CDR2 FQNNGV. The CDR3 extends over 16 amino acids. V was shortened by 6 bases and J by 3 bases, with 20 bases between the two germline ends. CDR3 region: CASRQTAGGEKETQYF. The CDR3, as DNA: TGTGCCAGCAGACAAACTGCTGGAGGGGAGAAAGAGACCCAGTACTTC.

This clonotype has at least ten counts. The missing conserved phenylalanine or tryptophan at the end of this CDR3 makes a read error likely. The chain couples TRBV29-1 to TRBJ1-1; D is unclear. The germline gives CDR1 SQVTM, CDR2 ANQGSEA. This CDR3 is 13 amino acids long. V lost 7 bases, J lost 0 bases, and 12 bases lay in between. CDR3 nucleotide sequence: TGCAGCGCCGGGTACGGGCTGAACACTGAAGCTTTCATT. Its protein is CSAGYGLNTEAFI.

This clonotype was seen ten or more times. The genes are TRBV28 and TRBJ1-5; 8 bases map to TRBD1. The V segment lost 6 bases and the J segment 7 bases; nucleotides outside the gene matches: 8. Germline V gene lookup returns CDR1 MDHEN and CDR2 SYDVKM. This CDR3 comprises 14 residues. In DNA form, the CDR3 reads TGTGCCAGCAGGTCGACAGGGGCTTCCCAGCCCCAGCATTTT. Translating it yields CASRSTGASQPQHF.